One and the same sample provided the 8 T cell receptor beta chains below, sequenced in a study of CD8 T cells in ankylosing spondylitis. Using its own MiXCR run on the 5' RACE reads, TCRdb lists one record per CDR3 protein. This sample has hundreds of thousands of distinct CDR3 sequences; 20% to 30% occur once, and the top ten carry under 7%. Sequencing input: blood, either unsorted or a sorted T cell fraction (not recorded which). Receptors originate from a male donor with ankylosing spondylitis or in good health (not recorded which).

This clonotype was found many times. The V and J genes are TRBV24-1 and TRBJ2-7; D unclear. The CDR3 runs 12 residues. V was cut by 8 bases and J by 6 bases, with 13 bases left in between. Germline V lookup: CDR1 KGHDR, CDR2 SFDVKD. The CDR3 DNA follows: TGTGCCACCATGGTAGAGTCCGGCGAGCAGTACTTC. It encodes CATMVESGEQYF.

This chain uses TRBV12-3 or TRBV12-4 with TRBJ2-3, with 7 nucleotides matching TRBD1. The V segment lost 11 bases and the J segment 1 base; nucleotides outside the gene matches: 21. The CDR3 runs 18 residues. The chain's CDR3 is CAFKPTGVVTGRTDTQYF. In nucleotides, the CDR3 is TGTGCCTTCAAACCTACAGGGGTGGTAACGGGTCGCACAGATACGCAGTATTTT.

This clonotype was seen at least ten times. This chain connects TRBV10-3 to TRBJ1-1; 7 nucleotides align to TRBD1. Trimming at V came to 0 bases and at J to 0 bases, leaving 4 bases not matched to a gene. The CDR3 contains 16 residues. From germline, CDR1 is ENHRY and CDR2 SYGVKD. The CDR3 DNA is TGTGCCATCAGTGAGTCCCGACAGGGATTGAACACTGAAGCTTTCTTT. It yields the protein CAISESRQGLNTEAFF.

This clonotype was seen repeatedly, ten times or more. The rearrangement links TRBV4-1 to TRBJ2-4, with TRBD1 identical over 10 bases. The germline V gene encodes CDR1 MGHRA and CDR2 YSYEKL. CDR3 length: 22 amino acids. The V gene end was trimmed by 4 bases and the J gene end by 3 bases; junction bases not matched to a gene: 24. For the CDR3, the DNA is TGCGCCAGCAGCCCGGACAGGGGGGGAACTAGCGCAACGTGGGGGAGCAAAAACATTCAGTACTTC. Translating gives CASSPDRGGTSATWGSKNIQYF.

The CDR3: CASSQERWEGPETQYF. DNA of the CDR3: TGTGCCAGCAGCCAAGAGCGGTGGGAGGGCCCTGAGACCCAGTACTTC. This chain uses TRBV4-2 with TRBJ2-5, with TRBD2 matching over 7 bases. The germline V gene encodes CDR1 LGHNA and CDR2 YNFKEQ. The CDR3 extends over 16 amino acids. After removal of 0 bases from V and 5 bases from J, the junction contained 9 bases not matched to a gene.

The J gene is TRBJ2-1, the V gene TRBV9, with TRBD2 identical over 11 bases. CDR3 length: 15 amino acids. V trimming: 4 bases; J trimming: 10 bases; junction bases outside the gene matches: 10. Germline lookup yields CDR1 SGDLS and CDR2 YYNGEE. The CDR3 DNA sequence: TGTGCCAGCAGCCAAACCGGACTAGCGGGCCGGGAGCAGTTCTTC. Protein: CASSQTGLAGREQFF.

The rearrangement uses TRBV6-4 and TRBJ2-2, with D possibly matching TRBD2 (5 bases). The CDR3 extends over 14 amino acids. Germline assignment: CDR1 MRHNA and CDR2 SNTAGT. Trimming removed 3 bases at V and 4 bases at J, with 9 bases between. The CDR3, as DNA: TGTGCCAGCAGTGATTCGGCGGGCACCGGGGAGCTGTTTTTT. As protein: CASSDSAGTGELFF.

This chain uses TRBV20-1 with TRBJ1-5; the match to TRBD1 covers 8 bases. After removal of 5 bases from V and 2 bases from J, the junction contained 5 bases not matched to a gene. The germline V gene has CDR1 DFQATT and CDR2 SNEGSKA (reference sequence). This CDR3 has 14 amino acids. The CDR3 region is CSALGQGRNQPQHF. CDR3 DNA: TGCAGTGCTCTTGGACAGGGTCGCAATCAGCCCCAGCATTTT.